The present entry profiles one T cell receptor beta chain with its context. Original analysis: Nucleated cell number was recorded as an estimate derived from reference gene primer amplification. The assay was immunoSEQ multiplex PCR, and TCRdb's table has in-frame clones only and misses some. The V and J calls and the clone size are those of that table, but D and trimming were determined from the DNA. The profile shows 70,000 or so clones, 87% of them singletons. The entry originates in a study of blood T cell repertoires in COVID-19. Study information: Samples representing acute and convalescent COVID-19 were sourced from the United States, Italy and Spain.

The CDR3 consists of 16 residues. The ends were cut back, 4 bases at V and 8 bases at J, with 20 bases in the middle. CDR1 and CDR2 (germline): LGHNA, YSLEER. V is TRBV4-3 and J is TRBJ1-4; D is possibly TRBD1 (5 bases). Sequencing used peripheral blood. The receptor's source is a woman at least 80 years old with active or convalescent COVID-19. In DNA, the CDR3 is TGCGCCAGCAGCCCCGACGGGGGGGGAGGTGAAGAAAAACTGTTTTTT. Its protein is CASSPDGGGGEEKLFF.